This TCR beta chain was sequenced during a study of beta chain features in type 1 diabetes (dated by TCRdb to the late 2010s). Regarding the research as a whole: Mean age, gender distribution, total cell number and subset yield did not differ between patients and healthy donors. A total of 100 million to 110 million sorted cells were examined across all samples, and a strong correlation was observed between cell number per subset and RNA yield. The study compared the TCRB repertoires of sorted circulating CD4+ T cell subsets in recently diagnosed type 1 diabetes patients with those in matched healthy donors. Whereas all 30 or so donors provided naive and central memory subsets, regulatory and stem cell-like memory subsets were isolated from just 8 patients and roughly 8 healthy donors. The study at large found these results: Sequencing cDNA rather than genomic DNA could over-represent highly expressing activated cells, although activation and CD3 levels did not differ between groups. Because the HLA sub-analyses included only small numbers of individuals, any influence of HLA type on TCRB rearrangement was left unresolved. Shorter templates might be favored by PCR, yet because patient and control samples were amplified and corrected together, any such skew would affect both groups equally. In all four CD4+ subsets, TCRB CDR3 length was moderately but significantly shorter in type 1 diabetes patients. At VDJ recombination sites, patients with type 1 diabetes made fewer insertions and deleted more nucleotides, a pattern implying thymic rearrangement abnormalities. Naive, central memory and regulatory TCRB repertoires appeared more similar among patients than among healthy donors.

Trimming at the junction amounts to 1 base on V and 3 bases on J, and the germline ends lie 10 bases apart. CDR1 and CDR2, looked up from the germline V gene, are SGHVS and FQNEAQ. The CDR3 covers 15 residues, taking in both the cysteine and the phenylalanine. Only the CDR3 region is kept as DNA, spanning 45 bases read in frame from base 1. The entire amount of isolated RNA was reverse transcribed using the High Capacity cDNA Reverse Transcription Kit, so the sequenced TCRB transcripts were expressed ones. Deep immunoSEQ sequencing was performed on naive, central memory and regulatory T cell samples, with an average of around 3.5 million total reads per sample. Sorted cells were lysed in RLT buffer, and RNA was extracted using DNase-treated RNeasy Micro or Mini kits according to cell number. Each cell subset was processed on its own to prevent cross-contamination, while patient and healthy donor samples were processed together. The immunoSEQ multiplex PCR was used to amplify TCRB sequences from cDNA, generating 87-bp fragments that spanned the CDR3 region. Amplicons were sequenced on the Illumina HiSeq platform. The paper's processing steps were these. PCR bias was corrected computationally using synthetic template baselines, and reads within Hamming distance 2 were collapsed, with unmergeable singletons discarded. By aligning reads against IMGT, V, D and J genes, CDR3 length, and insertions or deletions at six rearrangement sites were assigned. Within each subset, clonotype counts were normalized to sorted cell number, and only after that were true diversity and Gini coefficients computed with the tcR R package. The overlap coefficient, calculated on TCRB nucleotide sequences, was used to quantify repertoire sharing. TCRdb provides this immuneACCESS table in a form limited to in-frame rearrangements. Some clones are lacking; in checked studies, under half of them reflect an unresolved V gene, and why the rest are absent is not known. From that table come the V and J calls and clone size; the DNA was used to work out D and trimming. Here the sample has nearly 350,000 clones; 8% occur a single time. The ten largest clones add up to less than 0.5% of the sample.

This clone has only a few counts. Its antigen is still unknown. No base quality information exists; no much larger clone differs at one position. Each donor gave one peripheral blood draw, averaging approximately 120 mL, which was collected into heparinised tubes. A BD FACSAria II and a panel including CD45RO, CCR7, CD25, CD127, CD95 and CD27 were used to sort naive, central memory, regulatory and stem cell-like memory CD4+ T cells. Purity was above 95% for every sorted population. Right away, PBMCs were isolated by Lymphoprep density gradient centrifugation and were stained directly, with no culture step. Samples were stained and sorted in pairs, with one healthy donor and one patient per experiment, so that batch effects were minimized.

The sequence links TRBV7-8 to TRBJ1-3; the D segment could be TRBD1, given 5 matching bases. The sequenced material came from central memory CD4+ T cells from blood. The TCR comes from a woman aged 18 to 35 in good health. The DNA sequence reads TGTGCCAGCAGCTTAGTCCTAGACAGTGGAAACACCATATATTTT. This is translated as CASSLVLDSGNTIYF.